Listed here are 27 T cell receptor beta chains from one sample, sequenced in a study of T cells in Graves' hyperthyroidism and ophthalmopathy. TCR beta CDR3 regions were amplified from RNA transcripts. First-round RT-PCR targeting the TCR CDR3 was performed with the HTBI primer set. TCRdb passed the multiplex PCR reads through MiXCR, listing each CDR3 protein once. The sample lists hundreds of thousands of distinct CDR3 sequences; about a fifth were seen once. Sample: blood. Receptors were obtained from a young man with Graves' ophthalmopathy.

In regard to this clonotype: One end of the junction is discordant with germline, which a read error may explain. The chain carries TRBV7-9 and TRBJ1-2; D remains unclear. Germline CDR1 reads SEHNR; CDR2 reads FQNEAQ (reference sequence). The CDR3 contains 15 residues. CDR3 sequence: CASSLWVGSNYGYIF. The CDR3 region has the DNA TGTGCCAGCAGCTTATGGGTAGGGAGTAACTATGGCTACATCTTC.

This clonotype was recorded at least ten times. The rearrangement uses TRBV5-6 and TRBJ2-7; 12 bases are a match to TRBD2. J gave up 0 bases and V 2 bases, and 6 bases lay outside the gene matches. This CDR3 is 17 amino acids long. Germline V CDR1 and CDR2: SGHDT, YYEEEE. The DNA of the CDR3 is TGTGCCAGCAGCTTCGGGGGACTAGCGGGCATCTCCTACGAGCAGTACTTC. This gives the protein CASSFGGLAGISYEQYF.

This clonotype was observed a few times. This chain connects TRBV27 to TRBJ2-5; D is undetermined. Germline loops: CDR1 MNHEY, CDR2 SMNVEV (reference sequence). Trimming removed 4 bases from V and 5 bases from J, with 14 bases in between. The CDR3 spans 14 residues. The CDR3, as DNA: TGTGCCAGCAGTTCCATCGGAGATTTTGAGACCCAGTACTTC. It is translated as CASSSIGDFETQYF.

The chain links TRBV7-2 to TRBJ1-4; a possible D gene is TRBD1 (6 bases). The CDR3 has 16 amino acids. Trimming pared 5 bases from V and 3 bases from J, leaving 16 bases between. The germline V gene has CDR1 SGHTA and CDR2 FQGNSA. This CDR3 is CASSRGWGAANEKLFF. Written as DNA, the CDR3 is TGTGCCAGCAGCCGGGGGTGGGGGGCGGCTAATGAAAAACTGTTTTTT.

In its sample, this clonotype was seen many times. The chain is built from TRBV28 and TRBJ2-1, with 11 bases fitting TRBD2. The length of the CDR3 is 18 residues. Germline V gene sequence: CDR1 MDHEN, CDR2 SYDVKM. Unmatched junction bases numbered 10, after V lost 6 bases and J lost 0 bases. The CDR3 here is CASREAGTSGLSYNEQFF. DNA of the CDR3: TGTGCCAGCAGGGAAGCCGGGACTAGCGGACTCTCCTACAATGAGCAGTTCTTC.

This clonotype occurred once. One end of the junction is discordant with germline, which a read error may explain. V usage is TRBV28 and J usage is TRBJ2-2; D is unresolved. The CDR3 totals 13 residues. Germline V lookup: CDR1 MDHEN, CDR2 SYDVKM. The CDR3 here is CASGLPPTGELFF. The CDR3, as DNA: TGTGCCAGCGGTTTGCCTCCCACCGGGGAGCTGTTTTTT.

V usage is TRBV7-9 and J usage is TRBJ2-7, with D possibly TRBD2 on 8 matching bases. The CDR3 runs 15 residues. The germline V gene has CDR1 SEHNR and CDR2 FQNEAQ (reference sequence). Trimming removed 2 bases at V and 3 bases at J, with 14 bases between. The CDR3 bases are TGTGCCAGCAGCTTAAGACAGGGACTAGGCTACGAGCAGTACTTC. It encodes CASSLRQGLGYEQYF.

On this clonotype: A much larger clone is a single base away; this may be a read error. The CDR3 end shows no conserved phenylalanine or tryptophan, and so a read error is likely. The chain joins TRBV27 to TRBJ2-7; the D is unclear. This CDR3 has 14 residues. Germline V lookup: CDR1 MNHEY, CDR2 SMNVEV (reference sequence). V was pared by 6 bases and J by 3 bases, with 15 bases between. CDR3 protein: CASRIRDKFYEQYL. The CDR3 bases are TGTGCCAGCAGGATTAGGGATAAATTCTACGAGCAGTACCTC.

This clonotype turned up a few times. The chain links TRBV6-1 to TRBJ2-2; D gene unclear. Between the trimmed V and J ends, which lost 7 bases and 1 base, there was a span of 10 bases. This CDR3 is built from 14 residues. Germline loops: CDR1 MNHNS, CDR2 SASEGT. CDR3 region: CASIPVRNTGELFF. The CDR3 coding sequence is TGTGCCAGCATCCCGGTCAGGAACACCGGGGAGCTGTTTTTT.

This chain links TRBV7-9 with TRBJ1-1; TRBD1 agrees at 9 bases. From germline, CDR1 is SEHNR and CDR2 FQNEAQ (reference sequence). The J segment lost 1 base and the V segment lost 5 bases, leaving 5 bases of the junction unmatched. CDR3 size: 15 residues. In DNA form, the CDR3 reads TGTGCCAGCAGCGGAACAGGGGGCGGGAACACTGAAGCTTTCTTT. Its translation is CASSGTGGGNTEAFF. Looking up the rest from reference TRBV7-9 and TRBJ1-1 gives the full variable domain: DTGVSQNPRHKITKRGQNVTFRCDPISEHNRLYWYRQTLGQGPEFLTYFQNEAQLEKSRLLSDRFSAERPKGSFSTLEIQRTEQGDSAMYLCASSGTGGGNTEAFFGQGTRLTVV.

This clonotype appeared a few times. This chain connects TRBV20-1 to TRBJ1-5; unclear D gene. The germline V and J ends were trimmed by 0 bases and 4 bases, with 16 bases remaining between them. CDR3 length: 16 residues. From germline, CDR1 is DFQATT and CDR2 SNEGSKA (reference sequence). The CDR3 region is CSARDSAKMSNQPQHF. The CDR3, as DNA: TGCAGTGCTAGAGATTCGGCCAAGATGAGTAATCAGCCCCAGCATTTT.

This clonotype was detected many times. The rearrangement links TRBV2 to TRBJ2-3; D is ambiguous. Germline V CDR1 and CDR2: SNHLY, FYNNEI. This CDR3 has 11 residues. V shed 1 base and J shed 5 bases, with 1 base lying between them. The CDR3 DNA follows: TGTGCCAGCAGTGAAGAAGATACGCAGTATTTT. It encodes CASSEEDTQYF.

The chain joins TRBV29-1 to TRBJ2-7, with a possible D match to TRBD1 (5 bases). Germline lookup yields CDR1 SQVTM and CDR2 ANQGSEA. V was shortened by 6 bases and J by 7 bases, with 16 bases between the two germline ends. This CDR3 region has 12 residues. The CDR3 loop reads CSVSYTGHEQYF. For the CDR3, the DNA is TGCAGCGTCTCATATACAGGCCATGAGCAGTACTTC.

This clonotype was detected ten times or more. V usage is TRBV3-1 and J usage is TRBJ1-1; 7 bases are shared with TRBD1. Germline V gene lookup returns CDR1 LGHDT and CDR2 YNNKEL (reference sequence). The ends lost 3 bases at V and 0 bases at J; junction bases unmatched: 7. The CDR3 runs to 16 residues. CDR3 protein: CASSHTGTALNTEAFF. CDR3 bases: TGTGCCAGCAGCCATACAGGGACAGCATTGAACACTGAAGCTTTCTTT.

This clonotype has a count of ten or more. V and J are TRBV28 and TRBJ2-1, with 12 positions matching TRBD2. After removal of 6 bases from V and 5 bases from J, the junction contained 5 bases not matched to a gene. CDR1 and CDR2 from the germline V gene are MDHEN and SYDVKM. The length of the CDR3 is 15 residues. CDR3 in DNA: TGTGCCAGCAGGTCGACTAGCGGGAGTCACAATGAGCAGTTCTTC. Amino acid sequence: CASRSTSGSHNEQFF.

Note on this clonotype: A much larger clone lies one base from this, so it may be a read error. The V and J genes are TRBV24-1 and TRBJ2-3; a possible D gene is TRBD2 (6 bases). Trimming cost V 1 base and J 8 bases, with 18 bases left between them. Per germline, CDR1 KGHDR and CDR2 SFDVKD. The CDR3 totals 16 residues. The CDR3 loop reads CATSDLPGGGGGTQYF. The CDR3 DNA reads as TGTGCCACCAGTGATTTACCCGGGGGAGGTGGAGGTACGCAGTATTTT.

In its sample, this clonotype was seen many times. The chain is built from TRBV20-1 and TRBJ2-7; TRBD1 might be the D (6 bases). V shed 2 bases and J shed 0 bases, with 14 bases lying between them. Germline assignment: CDR1 DFQATT and CDR2 SNEGSKA (reference sequence). The CDR3 loop spans 15 amino acids. CDR3 sequence (DNA): TGCAGTGCTAGACGGACAGTTTACCCCTCCTACGAGCAGTACTTC. This encodes CSARRTVYPSYEQYF.

In its sample, this clonotype was seen a few times. This chain links TRBV6-1 with TRBJ2-1, with D possibly matching TRBD2 (6 bases). This CDR3 is built from 14 residues. V was pared by 5 bases and J by 3 bases, with 11 bases between. Germline CDR1 is MNHNS and CDR2 is SASEGT. The CDR3 bases are TGTGCCAGCAGTATTAGGACTAACTACAATGAGCAGTTCTTC. Its protein is CASSIRTNYNEQFF.

Ten or more counts support this clonotype. This sequence joins TRBV20-1 and TRBJ2-3; perhaps TRBD1 as D (6 bases). Trimming removed 4 bases at V and 4 bases at J, with 15 bases between. CDR3 size: 14 residues. Per germline, CDR1 DFQATT and CDR2 SNEGSKA (reference sequence). DNA for the CDR3: TGCAGTGCTAAAGACCCAAAGGGGGCAGATACGCAGTATTTT. Translated, it gives CSAKDPKGADTQYF.

This clonotype was recorded at least ten times. The chain is built from TRBV11-2 and TRBJ1-2; TRBD1 might be the D (5 bases). The V gene's germline CDR1 is SGHAT and CDR2 FQNNGV. Deletions cut 4 bases from V and 8 bases from J, with 17 bases between. This CDR3 has 14 residues. DNA for the CDR3: TGTGCCAGCAGCTATAGGACAACCCCGGGAGGCTACACCTTC. Translated: CASSYRTTPGGYTF. Complete variable domain (other parts from reference TRBV11-2 and TRBJ1-2): EAGVAQSPRYKIIEKRQSVAFWCNPISGHATLYWYQQILGQGPKLLIQFQNNGVVDDSQLPKDRFSAERLKGVDSTLKIQPAKLEDSAVYLCASSYRTTPGGYTFGSGTRLTVV.

The V call is TRBV29-1, the J call TRBJ2-2; D remains ambiguous. CDR1 is SQVTM and CDR2 is ANQGSEA in the germline V gene. V lost 7 bases to trimming and J lost 4 bases, with 10 bases between them. The CDR3 is 12 amino acids. The CDR3 sequence: CSGLVVTGELFF. The CDR3 nucleotides read TGCAGCGGGTTAGTGGTCACCGGGGAGCTGTTTTTT.

The chain is built from TRBV5-4 and TRBJ1-2; 10 nucleotides match TRBD1. The V segment lost 4 bases and the J segment 8 bases; nucleotides outside the gene matches: 14. This CDR3 has 16 residues. Germline V lookup: CDR1 SGHNT, CDR2 YYREEE (reference sequence). CDR3 sequence (DNA): TGTGCCAGCAGCCGATATTCCGGGACAGGGGTTGGCGGCTACACCTTC. Protein: CASSRYSGTGVGGYTF.

This clonotype has only a few counts. The V call is TRBV28, the J call TRBJ2-7; D tentatively fits TRBD1 or TRBD2 (6 bases each). Germline CDR1 MDHEN, CDR2 SYDVKM. This CDR3 contains 16 residues. V lost 3 bases and J 2 bases, leaving 17 bases between the germline ends. The CDR3 sequence is CASSLGGYPSAYEQYF. In nucleotides, the CDR3 is TGTGCCAGCAGTTTGGGGGGCTACCCTTCCGCCTACGAGCAGTACTTC.

Only a few counts were recorded for this clonotype. This chain's CDR3 is CASSGGRTEPPYEQYF. For the CDR3, the DNA is TGTGCCAGCAGCGGGGGGAGGACGGAGCCCCCTTACGAGCAGTACTTC. The chain uses TRBV7-9 and TRBJ2-7; D is perhaps TRBD2 (6 bases). CDR1 is SEHNR and CDR2 is FQNEAQ in the germline V gene (reference sequence). V lost 5 bases, J lost 4 bases, and 21 bases lay in between. There are 16 residues in the CDR3.

The genes are TRBV6-5 and TRBJ2-2, with 7 bases identical to TRBD1. With V trimmed by 0 bases and J by 7 bases, 8 bases remained unmatched. Looked up from germline, CDR1 is MNHEY and CDR2 is SVGAGI. The CDR3 runs 16 residues. This CDR3 is CASSYSGTGVGGELFF. The CDR3 DNA reads as TGTGCCAGCAGTTACTCGGGTACAGGGGTCGGCGGGGAGCTGTTTTTT.

A few counts support this clonotype. The V gene is TRBV6-2 or TRBV6-3, the J gene TRBJ1-2; D is undetermined. CDR1 MNHEY and CDR2 SVGEGT come from the germline V gene. V was clipped by 2 bases and J by 2 bases, with 12 bases between them. The CDR3 loop spans 15 amino acids. The CDR3, as DNA: TGTGCCAGCAGTTACAGCCTGACACCAAACTATGGCTACACCTTC. It codes for CASSYSLTPNYGYTF.

The J gene is TRBJ2-7, the V gene TRBV5-6; a possible D gene is TRBD2 (5 bases). The CDR3 totals 17 residues. The germline V and J ends were trimmed by 0 bases and 4 bases, with 20 bases remaining between them. Germline loops: CDR1 SGHDT, CDR2 YYEEEE. This CDR3 is CASSLGGVGYGEYEQYF. CDR3 nucleotides: TGTGCCAGCAGCTTGGGGGGAGTTGGGTACGGAGAGTACGAGCAGTACTTC.